A selection of T cell receptor beta chains follows, all from one sample in a study of T cell repertoires in ileal Crohn's disease. The assay was immunoSEQ multiplex PCR, and TCRdb's table has in-frame clones only and misses some. Of roughly 11,000 clones in the sample, about three quarters were seen once. Input material: ileal tissue. Every receptor here comes from an adult with Crohn's disease. CDR3s include the opening cysteine and the closing phenylalanine or tryptophan. D genes are given only for firm matches. Expanded clones are given a class, and other clones once, few, many or no size at all.

v_gene: TRBV7-8; abundance: .; d_gene: .; j_gene: TRBJ1-2; CDR3aa: CASSPTVLGLDGYTF; CDR3nt: TGTGCCAGCAGCCCGACAGTGCTCGGGCTCGATGGCTACACCTTC
v_gene: TRBV19; abundance: .; d_gene: .; j_gene: TRBJ2-5; CDR3aa: CASSIRFGGQETQYF; CDR3nt: TGTGCCAGTAGTATACGGTTCGGCGGACAAGAGACCCAGTACTTC
v_gene: TRBV7-2; abundance: .; d_gene: TRBD1; j_gene: TRBJ1-4; CDR3aa: CASTGQGRGVGEKLFF; CDR3nt: TGTGCCAGCACCGGACAGGGAAGAGGTGTCGGTGAAAAACTGTTTTTT
v_gene: TRBV7-6; abundance: .; d_gene: TRBD2; j_gene: TRBJ2-7; CDR3aa: CASSLARGTYEQYF; CDR3nt: TGTGCCAGCAGCTTAGCGCGGGGGACCTACGAGCAGTACTTC
v_gene: TRBV11-2; abundance: .; d_gene: TRBD2; j_gene: TRBJ2-5; CDR3aa: CASSPRGTSGEETQYF; CDR3nt: TGTGCCAGCAGCCCAAGAGGGACTAGCGGGGAAGAGACCCAGTACTTC
v_gene: TRBV29-1; abundance: once; d_gene: TRBD1; j_gene: TRBJ1-2; CDR3aa: CSVSPRQGFSGYTF; CDR3nt: TGCAGCGTTTCCCCCCGACAGGGTTTCTCTGGCTACACCTTC
v_gene: TRBV4-3; abundance: few; d_gene: TRBD1; j_gene: TRBJ1-3; CDR3aa: CASSPSLKGAFGNTIYF; CDR3nt: TGCGCCAGCAGCCCAAGTCTGAAGGGGGCATTTGGAAACACCATATATTTT
v_gene: TRBV6-5; abundance: .; d_gene: TRBD1; j_gene: TRBJ1-1; CDR3aa: CASRETGVISKAFF; CDR3nt: TGTGCCAGCAGAGAGACAGGGGTGATTTCGAAAGCTTTCTTT
v_gene: TRBV9; abundance: .; d_gene: .; j_gene: TRBJ2-2; CDR3aa: CASSVGSSTGELFF; CDR3nt: TGTGCCAGCAGCGTAGGCTCTAGCACCGGGGAGCTGTTTTTT
v_gene: TRBV6-1; abundance: few; d_gene: .; j_gene: TRBJ1-1; CDR3aa: CASSEYIIRRMNTEAFF; CDR3nt: TGTGCCAGCAGTGAATACATTATCCGCCGAATGAACACTGAAGCTTTCTTT
v_gene: TRBV10-3; abundance: few; d_gene: .; j_gene: TRBJ1-1; CDR3aa: CAISDTSGVGTEAFF; CDR3nt: TGTGCCATCAGTGATACCTCGGGGGTCGGAACTGAAGCTTTCTTT
v_gene: TRBV5-1; abundance: .; d_gene: TRBD1; j_gene: TRBJ2-3; CDR3aa: CASSPGQSSTADTQYF; CDR3nt: TGCGCCAGCAGCCCGGGACAGTCCAGCACAGCAGATACGCAGTATTTT
v_gene: TRBV14; abundance: once; d_gene: TRBD1; j_gene: TRBJ2-1; CDR3aa: CASSQADRTRQFF; CDR3nt: TGTGCCAGCAGCCAAGCGGACAGGACGAGGCAGTTCTTC
v_gene: TRBV18; abundance: few; d_gene: .; j_gene: TRBJ2-7; CDR3aa: CASSLGHRVFDEQYF; CDR3nt: TGTGCCAGCTCACTAGGGCACAGGGTATTCGACGAGCAGTACTTC
v_gene: TRBV29-1; abundance: .; d_gene: .; j_gene: TRBJ1-2; CDR3aa: CSVEGQAGYGYTF; CDR3nt: TGCAGCGTTGAAGGGCAGGCGGGCTATGGCTACACCTTC
v_gene: TRBV7-2; abundance: once; d_gene: .; j_gene: TRBJ2-2; CDR3aa: CASSAEPSTGELFF; CDR3nt: TGTGCCAGCAGCGCCGAACCTAGTACCGGGGAGCTGTTTTTT
v_gene: TRBV18; abundance: .; d_gene: .; j_gene: TRBJ2-7; CDR3aa: CASSPRISDNSYEQYF; CDR3nt: TGTGCCAGCTCACCACGGATAAGTGACAACTCCTACGAGCAGTACTTC
v_gene: TRBV29-1; abundance: .; d_gene: TRBD1; j_gene: TRBJ2-5; CDR3aa: CSVAGTVEIAQYF; CDR3nt: TGCAGCGTTGCCGGGACAGTCGAAATTGCCCAGTACTTC
v_gene: TRBV5-4; abundance: .; d_gene: TRBD1; j_gene: TRBJ1-1; CDR3aa: CASSLAQGVRGYTEAFF; CDR3nt: TGTGCCAGCAGCTTGGCCCAGGGGGTAAGGGGGTACACTGAAGCTTTCTTT
v_gene: TRBV7-2; abundance: .; d_gene: TRBD1; j_gene: TRBJ2-1; CDR3aa: CASSLGLTGGNEQFF; CDR3nt: TGTGCCAGCAGCTTAGGCCTTACAGGGGGCAATGAGCAGTTCTTC
v_gene: TRBV10-3; abundance: .; d_gene: TRBD1; j_gene: TRBJ2-2; CDR3aa: CAMSGTGLTGELFF; CDR3nt: TGTGCCATGTCCGGGACAGGGCTCACCGGGGAGCTGTTTTTT
v_gene: TRBV11-1; abundance: .; d_gene: .; j_gene: TRBJ2-2; CDR3aa: CASSLVPGGGTGELFF; CDR3nt: TGTGCCAGCAGCTTAGTCCCGGGGGGCGGCACCGGGGAGCTGTTTTTT
v_gene: TRBV5-6; abundance: .; d_gene: .; j_gene: TRBJ1-2; CDR3aa: CASSLGDKSYGYTF; CDR3nt: TGTGCCAGCAGCTTGGGAGACAAGTCCTATGGCTACACCTTC
v_gene: TRBV25-1; abundance: .; d_gene: .; j_gene: TRBJ2-3; CDR3aa: CASSESPGGPTDTQYF; CDR3nt: TGTGCCAGCAGTGAATCTCCGGGGGGCCCCACAGATACGCAGTATTTT
v_gene: TRBV5-8; abundance: .; d_gene: TRBD2; j_gene: TRBJ2-5; CDR3aa: CASSLGRGLAGRETQYF; CDR3nt: TGTGCCAGCAGCTTGGGCAGGGGACTAGCGGGGAGAGAGACCCAGTACTTC
v_gene: TRBV6-1; abundance: .; d_gene: .; j_gene: TRBJ1-1; CDR3aa: CASTDDGSRAFF; CDR3nt: TGTGCCAGCACCGATGATGGCTCACGAGCTTTCTTT
v_gene: TRBV7-3; abundance: .; d_gene: TRBD1; j_gene: TRBJ1-6; CDR3aa: CASSLFPGGNSPLHF; CDR3nt: TGTGCCAGCAGCTTATTTCCAGGGGGGAATTCACCCCTCCACTTT
v_gene: TRBV6-1; abundance: few; d_gene: TRBD1; j_gene: TRBJ1-2; CDR3aa: CASIESGGYGYTF; CDR3nt: TGTGCCAGCATAGAATCAGGGGGCTATGGCTACACCTTC